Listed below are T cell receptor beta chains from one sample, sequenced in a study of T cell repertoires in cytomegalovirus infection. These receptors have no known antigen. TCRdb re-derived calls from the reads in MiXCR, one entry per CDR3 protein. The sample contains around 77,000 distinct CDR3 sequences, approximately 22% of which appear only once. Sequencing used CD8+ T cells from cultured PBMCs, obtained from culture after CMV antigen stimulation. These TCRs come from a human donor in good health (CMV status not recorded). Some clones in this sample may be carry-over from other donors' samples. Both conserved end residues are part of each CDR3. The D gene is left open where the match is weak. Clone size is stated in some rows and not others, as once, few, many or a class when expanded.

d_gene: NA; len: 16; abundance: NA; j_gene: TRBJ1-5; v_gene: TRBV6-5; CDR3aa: CASSYDAPYSNQPQHF; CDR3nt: TGTGCCAGCAGTTACGACGCCCCTTATAGCAATCAGCCCCAGCATTTT
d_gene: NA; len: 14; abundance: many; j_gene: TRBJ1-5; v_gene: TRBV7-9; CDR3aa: CASSYGSSNQPQHF; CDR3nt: TGTGCCAGCAGCTACGGCAGTAGCAATCAGCCCCAGCATTTT
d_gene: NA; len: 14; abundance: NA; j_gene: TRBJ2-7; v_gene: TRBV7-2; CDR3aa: CASSSLGQGGEQYF; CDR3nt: TGTGCCAGCAGCTCCCTTGGGCAGGGGGGCGAGCAGTACTTC
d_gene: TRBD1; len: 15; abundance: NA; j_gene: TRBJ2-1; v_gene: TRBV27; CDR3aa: CASISRTGGIYEQFF; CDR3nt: TGTGCCAGCATCTCCAGGACAGGGGGCATCTATGAGCAGTTCTTC
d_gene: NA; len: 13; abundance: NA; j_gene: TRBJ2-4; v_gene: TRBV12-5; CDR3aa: CASALGGENIQYF; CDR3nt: TGTGCTAGTGCTCTTGGAGGTGAAAACATTCAGTACTTC
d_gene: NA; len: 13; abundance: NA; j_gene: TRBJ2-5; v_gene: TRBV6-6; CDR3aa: CASSPREQETQYF; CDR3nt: TGTGCCAGCAGCCCCCGGGAGCAAGAGACCCAGTACTTC
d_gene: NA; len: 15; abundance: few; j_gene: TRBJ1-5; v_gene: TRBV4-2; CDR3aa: CASSQDLVSNQPQHF; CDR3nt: TGTGCCAGCAGCCAAGATCTTGTTAGCAATCAGCCCCAGCATTTT
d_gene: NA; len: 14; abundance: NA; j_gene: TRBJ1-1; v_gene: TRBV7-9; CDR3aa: CASSPVLGNTEAFF; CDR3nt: TGTGCCAGCAGCCCGGTCCTAGGGAACACTGAAGCTTTCTTT
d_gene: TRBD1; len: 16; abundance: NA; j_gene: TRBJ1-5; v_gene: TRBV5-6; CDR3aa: CASSPGQGLGNQPQHF; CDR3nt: TGTGCCAGCAGCCCTGGACAGGGGCTGGGCAATCAGCCCCAGCATTTT
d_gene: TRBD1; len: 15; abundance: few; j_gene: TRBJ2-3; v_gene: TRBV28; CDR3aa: CASSQTGSSADTQYF; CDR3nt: TGTGCCAGCAGTCAGACAGGGAGTAGCGCAGATACGCAGTATTTT
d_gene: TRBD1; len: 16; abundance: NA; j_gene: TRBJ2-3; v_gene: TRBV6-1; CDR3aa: CASSEPIGQGRDTQYF; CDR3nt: TGTGCCAGCAGTGAACCCATAGGACAGGGGAGGGATACGCAGTATTTT
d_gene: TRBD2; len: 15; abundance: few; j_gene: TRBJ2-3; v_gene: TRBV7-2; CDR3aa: CASYQRGVRTDTQYF; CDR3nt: TGTGCCAGCTACCAGCGGGGGGTCCGAACAGATACGCAGTATTTT
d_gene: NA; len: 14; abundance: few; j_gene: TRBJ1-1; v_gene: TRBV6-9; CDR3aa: CASSYTVVNTEAFF; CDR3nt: TGTGCCAGCAGCTACACAGTGGTAAACACTGAAGCTTTCTTT
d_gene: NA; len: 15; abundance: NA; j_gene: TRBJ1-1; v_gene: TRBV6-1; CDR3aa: CASSEVLDVNTEAFF; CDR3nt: TGTGCCAGCAGTGAAGTCCTGGACGTGAACACTGAAGCTTTCTTT
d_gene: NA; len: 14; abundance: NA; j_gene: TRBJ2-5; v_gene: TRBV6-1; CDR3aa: CASSGPGMRETQYF; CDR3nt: TGTGCCAGCAGTGGACCCGGGATGCGAGAGACCCAGTACTTC
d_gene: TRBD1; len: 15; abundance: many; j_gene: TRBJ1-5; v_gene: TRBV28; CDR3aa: CASTLLTGPNQPQHF; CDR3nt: TGTGCCAGCACCCTACTGACAGGGCCCAATCAGCCCCAGCATTTT
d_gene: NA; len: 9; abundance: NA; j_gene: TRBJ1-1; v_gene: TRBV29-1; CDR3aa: CSVPGPAFF; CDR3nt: TGCAGCGTTCCAGGGCCGGCTTTCTTT
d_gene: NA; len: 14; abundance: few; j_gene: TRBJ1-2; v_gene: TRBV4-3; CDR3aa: CASSQDLGPPGYTF; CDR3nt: TGCGCCAGCAGCCAAGATTTAGGGCCTCCCGGCTACACCTTC
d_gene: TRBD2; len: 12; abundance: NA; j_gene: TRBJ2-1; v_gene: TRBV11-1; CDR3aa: CASSPGLQEQFF; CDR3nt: TGTGCCAGCAGCCCGGGACTACAGGAGCAGTTCTTC
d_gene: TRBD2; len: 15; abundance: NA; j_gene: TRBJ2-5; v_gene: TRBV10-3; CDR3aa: CAISAGLAGGETQYF; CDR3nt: TGTGCCATCAGTGCGGGACTAGCGGGGGGCGAGACCCAGTACTTC
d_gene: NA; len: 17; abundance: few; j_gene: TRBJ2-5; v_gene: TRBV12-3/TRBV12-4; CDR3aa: CASICPERDTTQETQYF; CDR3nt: TGTGCCAGCATTTGCCCCGAAAGGGACACCACCCAAGAGACCCAGTACTTC
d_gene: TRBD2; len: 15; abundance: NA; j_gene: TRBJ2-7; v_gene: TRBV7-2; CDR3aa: CASSLWGAGGYEQYF; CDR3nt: TGTGCCAGCAGCTTATGGGGGGCGGGGGGATACGAGCAGTACTTC
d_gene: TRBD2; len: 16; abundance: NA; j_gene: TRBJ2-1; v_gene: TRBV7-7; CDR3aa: CASSPSLAGANNEQFF; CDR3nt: TGTGCTAGCAGCCCATCATTAGCGGGGGCGAACAATGAGCAGTTCTTC
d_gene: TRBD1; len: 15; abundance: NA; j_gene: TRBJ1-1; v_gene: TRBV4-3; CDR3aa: CASSQDRGQVTEAFF; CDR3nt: TGCGCCAGCAGCCAAGACAGGGGGCAGGTCACTGAAGCTTTCTTT
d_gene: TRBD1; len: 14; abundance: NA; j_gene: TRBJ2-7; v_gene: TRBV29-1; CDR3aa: CSAIGTGVVYEQYF; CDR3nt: TGCAGCGCTATCGGGACAGGGGTTGTCTACGAGCAGTACTTC
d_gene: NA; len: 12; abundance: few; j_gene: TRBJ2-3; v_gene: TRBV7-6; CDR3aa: CASSSATDTQYF; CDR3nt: TGTGCCAGCAGCTCAGCTACAGATACGCAGTATTTT
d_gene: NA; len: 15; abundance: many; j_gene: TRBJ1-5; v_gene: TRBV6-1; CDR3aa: CASSEAQVSNQPQHF; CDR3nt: TGTGCCAGCAGTGAAGCGCAGGTTAGCAATCAGCCCCAGCATTTT
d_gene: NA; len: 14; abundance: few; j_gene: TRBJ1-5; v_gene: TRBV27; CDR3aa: CASSDRSLNQPQHF; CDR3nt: TGTGCCAGCAGTGACAGGAGTCTCAATCAGCCCCAGCATTTT
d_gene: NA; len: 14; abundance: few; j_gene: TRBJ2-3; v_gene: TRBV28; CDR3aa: CASSMGRRTDTQYF; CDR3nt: TGTGCCAGCAGTATGGGGCGGCGCACAGATACGCAGTATTTT
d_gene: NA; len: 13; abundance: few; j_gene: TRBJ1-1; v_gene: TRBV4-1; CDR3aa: CASSQGTTRPTFF; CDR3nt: TGCGCCAGCAGCCAGGGTACGACGAGGCCAACTTTCTTT
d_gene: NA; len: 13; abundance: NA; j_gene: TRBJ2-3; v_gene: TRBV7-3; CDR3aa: CASSDSGTDTQYF; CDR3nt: TGTGCCAGCAGTGATTCTGGCACAGATACGCAGTATTTT